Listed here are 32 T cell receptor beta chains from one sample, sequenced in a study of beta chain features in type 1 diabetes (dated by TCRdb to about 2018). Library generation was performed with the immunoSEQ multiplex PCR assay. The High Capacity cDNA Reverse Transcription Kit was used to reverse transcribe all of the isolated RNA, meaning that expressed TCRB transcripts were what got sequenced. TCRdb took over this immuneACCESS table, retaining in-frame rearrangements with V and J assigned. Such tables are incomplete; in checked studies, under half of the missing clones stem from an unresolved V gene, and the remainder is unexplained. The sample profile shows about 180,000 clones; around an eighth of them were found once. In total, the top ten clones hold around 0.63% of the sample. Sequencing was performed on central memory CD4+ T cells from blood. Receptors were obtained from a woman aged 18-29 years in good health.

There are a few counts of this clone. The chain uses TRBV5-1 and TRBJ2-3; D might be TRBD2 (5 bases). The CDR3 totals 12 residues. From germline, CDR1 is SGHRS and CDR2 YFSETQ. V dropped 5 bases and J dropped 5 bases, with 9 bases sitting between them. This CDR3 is CASREDRDTQYF. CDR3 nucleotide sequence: TGCGCCAGCAGGGAGGACCGAGATACGCAGTATTTT.

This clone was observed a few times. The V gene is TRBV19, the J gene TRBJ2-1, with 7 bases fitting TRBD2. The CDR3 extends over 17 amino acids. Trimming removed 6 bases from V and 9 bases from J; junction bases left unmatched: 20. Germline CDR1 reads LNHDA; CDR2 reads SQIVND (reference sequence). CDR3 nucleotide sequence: TGTGCCAGTAGCTCCCTAGGGTCTAGCGGCCCGGCGGGTGAGCAGTTCTTC. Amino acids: CASSSLGSSGPAGEQFF.

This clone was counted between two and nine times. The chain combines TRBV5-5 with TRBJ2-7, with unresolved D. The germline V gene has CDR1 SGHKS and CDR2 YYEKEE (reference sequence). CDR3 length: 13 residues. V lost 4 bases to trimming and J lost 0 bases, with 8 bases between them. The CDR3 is CASSPGSSYEQYF. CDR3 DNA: TGTGCCAGCAGCCCCGGGTCCTCCTACGAGCAGTACTTC.

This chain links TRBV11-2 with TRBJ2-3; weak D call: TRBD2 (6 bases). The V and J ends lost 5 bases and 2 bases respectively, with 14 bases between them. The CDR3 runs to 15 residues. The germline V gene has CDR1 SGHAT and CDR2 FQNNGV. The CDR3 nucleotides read TGTGCCAGCAGCCCCACCGGGACTTACACAGATACGCAGTATTTT. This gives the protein CASSPTGTYTDTQYF.

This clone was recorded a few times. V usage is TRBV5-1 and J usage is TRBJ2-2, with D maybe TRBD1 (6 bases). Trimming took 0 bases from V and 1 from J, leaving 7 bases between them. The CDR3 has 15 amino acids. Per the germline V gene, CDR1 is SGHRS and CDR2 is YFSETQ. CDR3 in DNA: TGCGCCAGCAGCTTGGTACAGGGGAACACCGGGGAGCTGTTTTTT. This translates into CASSLVQGNTGELFF.

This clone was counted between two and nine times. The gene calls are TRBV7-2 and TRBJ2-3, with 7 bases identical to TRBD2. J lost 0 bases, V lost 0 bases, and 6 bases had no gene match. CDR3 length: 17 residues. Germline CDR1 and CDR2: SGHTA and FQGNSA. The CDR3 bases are TGTGCCAGCAGCTTAGCGCATCTAGCGGCTAGCACAGATACGCAGTATTTT. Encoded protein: CASSLAHLAASTDTQYF. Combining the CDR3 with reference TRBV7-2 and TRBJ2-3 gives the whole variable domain GAGVSQSPSNKVTEKGKDVELRCDPISGHTALYWYRQSLGQGLEFLIYFQGNSAPDKSGLPSDRFSAERTGGSVSTLTIQRTQQEDSAVYLCASSLAHLAASTDTQYFGPGTRLTVL.

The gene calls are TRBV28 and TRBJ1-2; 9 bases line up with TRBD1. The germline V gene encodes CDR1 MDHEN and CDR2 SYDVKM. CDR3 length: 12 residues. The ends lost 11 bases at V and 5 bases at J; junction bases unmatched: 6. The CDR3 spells CAHRGQGYGYTF. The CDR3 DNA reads TGTGCCCACCGGGGACAGGGTTATGGCTACACCTTC.

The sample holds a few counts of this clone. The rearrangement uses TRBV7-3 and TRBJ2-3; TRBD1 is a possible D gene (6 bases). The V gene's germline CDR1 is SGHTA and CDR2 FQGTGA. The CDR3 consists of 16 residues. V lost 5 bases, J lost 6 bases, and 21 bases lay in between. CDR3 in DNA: TGTGCCAGCAGCCCCAGGCGGCAGGGGAAAGGGGATACGCAGTATTTT. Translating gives CASSPRRQGKGDTQYF.

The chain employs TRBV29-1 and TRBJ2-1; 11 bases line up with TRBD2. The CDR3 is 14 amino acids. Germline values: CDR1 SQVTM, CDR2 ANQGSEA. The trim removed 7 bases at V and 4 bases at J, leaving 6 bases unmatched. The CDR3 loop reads CSGGGTSGYNEQFF. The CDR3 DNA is TGCAGCGGCGGCGGGACTAGCGGTTACAATGAGCAGTTCTTC.

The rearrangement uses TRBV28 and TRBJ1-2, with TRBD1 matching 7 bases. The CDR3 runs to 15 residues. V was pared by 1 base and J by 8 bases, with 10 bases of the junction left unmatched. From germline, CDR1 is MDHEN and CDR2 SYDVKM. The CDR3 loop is CASSLSAGGIWGYTF. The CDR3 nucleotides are TGTGCCAGCAGTTTATCGGCAGGGGGAATATGGGGCTACACCTTC.

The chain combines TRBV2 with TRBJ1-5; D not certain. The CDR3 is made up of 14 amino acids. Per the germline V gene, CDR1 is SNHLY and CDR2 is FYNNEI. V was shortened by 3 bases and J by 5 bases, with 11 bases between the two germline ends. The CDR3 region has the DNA TGTGCCAGCAGTGATCCCGGGTCGTATCAGCCCCAGCATTTT. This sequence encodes CASSDPGSYQPQHF.

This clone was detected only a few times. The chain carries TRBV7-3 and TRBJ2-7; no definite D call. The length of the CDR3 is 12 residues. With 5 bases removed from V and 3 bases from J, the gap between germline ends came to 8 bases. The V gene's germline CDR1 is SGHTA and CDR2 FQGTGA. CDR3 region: CASSPVLYEQYF. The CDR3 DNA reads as TGTGCCAGCAGCCCCGTCCTCTACGAGCAGTACTTC.

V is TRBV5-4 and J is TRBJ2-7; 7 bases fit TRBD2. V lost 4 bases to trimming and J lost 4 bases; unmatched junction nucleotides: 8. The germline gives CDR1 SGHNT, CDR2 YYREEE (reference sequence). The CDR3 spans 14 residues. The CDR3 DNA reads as TGTGCCAGCAGCAACTCGGGAGGCGGGTACGAGCAGTACTTC. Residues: CASSNSGGGYEQYF.

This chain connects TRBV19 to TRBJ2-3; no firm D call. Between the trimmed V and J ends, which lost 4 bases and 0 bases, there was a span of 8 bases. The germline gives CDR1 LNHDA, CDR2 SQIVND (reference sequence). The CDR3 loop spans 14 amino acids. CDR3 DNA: TGTGCCAGTAGTAACTACATGAGCACAGATACGCAGTATTTT. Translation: CASSNYMSTDTQYF.

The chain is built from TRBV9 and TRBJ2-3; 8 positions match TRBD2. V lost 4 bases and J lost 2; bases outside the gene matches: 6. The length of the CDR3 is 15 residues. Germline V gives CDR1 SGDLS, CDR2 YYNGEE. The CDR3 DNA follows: TGTGCCAGCAGCTACGGGGGGGGTTTCACAGATACGCAGTATTTT. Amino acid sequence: CASSYGGGFTDTQYF.

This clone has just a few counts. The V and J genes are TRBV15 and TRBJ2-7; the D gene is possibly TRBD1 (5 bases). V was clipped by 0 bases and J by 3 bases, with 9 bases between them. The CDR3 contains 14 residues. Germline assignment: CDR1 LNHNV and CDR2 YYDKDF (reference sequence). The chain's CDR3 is CATSREHQGYEQYF. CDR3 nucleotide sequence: TGTGCCACCAGCAGAGAGCATCAGGGCTACGAGCAGTACTTC.

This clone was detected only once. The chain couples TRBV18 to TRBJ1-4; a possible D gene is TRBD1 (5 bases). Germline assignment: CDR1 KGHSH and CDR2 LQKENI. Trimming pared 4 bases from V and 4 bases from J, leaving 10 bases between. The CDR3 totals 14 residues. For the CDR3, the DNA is TGTGCCAGCTCACGCGGGACTCTTAATGAAAAACTGTTTTTT. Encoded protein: CASSRGTLNEKLFF. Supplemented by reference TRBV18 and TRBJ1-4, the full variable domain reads NAGVMQNPRHLVRRRGQEARLRCSPMKGHSHVYWYRQLPEEGLKFMVYLQKENIIDESGMPKERFSAEFPKEGPSILRIQQVVRGDSAAYFCASSRGTLNEKLFFGSGTQLSVL.

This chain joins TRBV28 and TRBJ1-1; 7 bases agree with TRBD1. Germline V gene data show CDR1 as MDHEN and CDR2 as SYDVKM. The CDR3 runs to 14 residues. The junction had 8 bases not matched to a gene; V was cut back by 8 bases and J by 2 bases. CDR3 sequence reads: CASRSYRGNTEAFF. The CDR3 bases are TGTGCCAGCCGATCGTACAGGGGTAACACTGAAGCTTTCTTT. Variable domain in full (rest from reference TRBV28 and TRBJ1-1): DVKVTQSSRYLVKRTGEKVFLECVQDMDHENMFWYRQDPGLGLRLIYFSYDVKMKEKGDIPEGYSVSREKKERFSLILESASTNQTSMYLCASRSYRGNTEAFFGQGTRLTVV.

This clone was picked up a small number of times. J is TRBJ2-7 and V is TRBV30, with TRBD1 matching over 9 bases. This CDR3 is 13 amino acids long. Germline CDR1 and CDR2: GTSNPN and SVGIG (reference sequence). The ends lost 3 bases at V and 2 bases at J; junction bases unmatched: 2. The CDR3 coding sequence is TGTGCCTGGAGGACAGGGGGAACCTACGAGCAGTACTTC. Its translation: CAWRTGGTYEQYF.

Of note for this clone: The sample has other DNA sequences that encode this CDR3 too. The CDR3 spells CASSLGARGETQYF. The CDR3 DNA reads TGTGCCAGCAGCTTAGGAGCCAGAGGGGAGACCCAGTACTTC. This chain uses TRBV7-2 with TRBJ2-5, with D possibly being TRBD2 (5 bases). CDR3 length equals 14 residues. Germline CDR1 reads SGHTA; CDR2 reads FQGNSA. Trimming stripped 1 base from V and 5 bases from J, with 11 bases between.

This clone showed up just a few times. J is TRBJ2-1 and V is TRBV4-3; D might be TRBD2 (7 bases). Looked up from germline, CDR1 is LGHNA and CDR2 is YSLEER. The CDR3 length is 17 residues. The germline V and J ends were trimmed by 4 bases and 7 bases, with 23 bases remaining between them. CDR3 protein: CASSPVGGRGMRNEQFF. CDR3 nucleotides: TGCGCCAGCAGCCCCGTAGGGGGGCGGGGGATGAGGAATGAGCAGTTCTTC.

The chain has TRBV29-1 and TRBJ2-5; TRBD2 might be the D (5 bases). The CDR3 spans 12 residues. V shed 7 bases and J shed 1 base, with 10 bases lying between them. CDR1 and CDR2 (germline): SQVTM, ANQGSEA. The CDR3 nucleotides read TGCAGCGCAGAGCGGACCCAAGAGACCCAGTACTTC. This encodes CSAERTQETQYF.

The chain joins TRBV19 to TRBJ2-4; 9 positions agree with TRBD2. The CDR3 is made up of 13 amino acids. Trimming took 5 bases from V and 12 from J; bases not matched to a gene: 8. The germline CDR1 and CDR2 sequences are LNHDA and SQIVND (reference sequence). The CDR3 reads CASSFQREANQYF. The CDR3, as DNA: TGTGCCAGTAGTTTCCAGCGGGAGGCGAATCAGTACTTC.

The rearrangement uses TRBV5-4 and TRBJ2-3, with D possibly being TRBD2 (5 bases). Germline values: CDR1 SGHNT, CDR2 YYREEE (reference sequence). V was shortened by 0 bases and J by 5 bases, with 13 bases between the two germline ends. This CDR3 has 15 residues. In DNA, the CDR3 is TGTGCCAGCAGCTTGGGTGGACTCCGCGGAGATACGCAGTATTTT. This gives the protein CASSLGGLRGDTQYF.

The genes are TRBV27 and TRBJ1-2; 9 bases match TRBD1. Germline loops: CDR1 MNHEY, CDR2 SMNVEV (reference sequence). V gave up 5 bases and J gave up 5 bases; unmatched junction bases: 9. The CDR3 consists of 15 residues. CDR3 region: CASSRGTGSSYGYTF. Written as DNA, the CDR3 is TGTGCCAGCAGTCGAGGGACAGGGTCATCGTATGGCTACACCTTC.

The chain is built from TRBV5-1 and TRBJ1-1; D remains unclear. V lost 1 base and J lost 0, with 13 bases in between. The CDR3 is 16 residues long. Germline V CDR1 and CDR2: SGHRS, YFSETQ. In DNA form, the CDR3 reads TGCGCCAGCAGCTTGAATGGCCGCAGGTTGAACACTGAAGCTTTCTTT. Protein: CASSLNGRRLNTEAFF.

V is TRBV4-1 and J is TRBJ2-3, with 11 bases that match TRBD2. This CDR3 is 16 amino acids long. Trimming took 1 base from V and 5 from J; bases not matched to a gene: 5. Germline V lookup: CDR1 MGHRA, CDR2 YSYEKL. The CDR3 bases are TGCGCCAGCAGCCAAGTTAGCGGGAGGGCGGGAGATACGCAGTATTTT. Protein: CASSQVSGRAGDTQYF.

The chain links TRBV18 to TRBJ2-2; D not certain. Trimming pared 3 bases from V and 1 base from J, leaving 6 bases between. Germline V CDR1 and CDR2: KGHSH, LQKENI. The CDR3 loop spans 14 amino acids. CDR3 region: CASSPARNTGELFF. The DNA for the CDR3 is TGTGCCAGCTCACCGGCCAGGAACACCGGGGAGCTGTTTTTT.

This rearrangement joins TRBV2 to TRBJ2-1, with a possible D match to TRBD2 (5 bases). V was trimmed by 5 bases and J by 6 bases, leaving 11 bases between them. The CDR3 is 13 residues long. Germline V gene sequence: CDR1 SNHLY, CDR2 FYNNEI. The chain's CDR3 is CASSLEEFNEQFF. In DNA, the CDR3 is TGTGCCAGCAGTTTGGAGGAGTTCAATGAGCAGTTCTTC.

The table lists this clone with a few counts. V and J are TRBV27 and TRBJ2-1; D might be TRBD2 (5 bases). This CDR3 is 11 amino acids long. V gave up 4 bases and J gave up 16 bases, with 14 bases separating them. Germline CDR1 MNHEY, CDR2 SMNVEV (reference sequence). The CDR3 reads CASSSAGIGFF. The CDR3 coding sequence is TGTGCCAGCAGTTCGGCCGGGATCGGCTTCTTC.

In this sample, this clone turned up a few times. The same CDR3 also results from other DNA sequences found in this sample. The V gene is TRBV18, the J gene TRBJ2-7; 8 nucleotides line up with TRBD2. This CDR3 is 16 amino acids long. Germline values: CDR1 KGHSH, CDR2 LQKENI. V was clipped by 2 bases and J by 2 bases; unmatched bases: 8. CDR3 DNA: TGTGCCAGCTCACCAATGGTAGCGGGACCTACCTACGAGCAGTACTTC. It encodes CASSPMVAGPTYEQYF.

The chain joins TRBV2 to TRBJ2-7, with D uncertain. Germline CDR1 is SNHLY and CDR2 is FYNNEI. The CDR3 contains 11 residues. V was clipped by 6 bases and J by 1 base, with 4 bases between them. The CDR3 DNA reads TGTGCCAGCAGCCCTTCCTACGAGCAGTACTTC. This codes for CASSPSYEQYF.